The 25 T cell receptor beta chains presented below share a single source sample, sequenced in a study of long-term antiretroviral therapy in people with HIV. Sequencing relied on immunoSEQ assay v3.0, run at survey level. Sequencing was performed with immunoSEQ multiplex PCR; in TCRdb, only in-frame clones are kept and a portion is missing. The sample has tens of thousands of clones, roughly 96% seen once. The source material was unsorted PBMCs, sampled 5.3 years after starting antiretroviral therapy. The source of these receptors is a man in his thirties or forties with HIV.

The rearrangement uses TRBV7-6 and TRBJ2-7; D remains unclear. Germline CDR1 is SGHVS and CDR2 is FNYEAQ. This CDR3 spans 14 amino acids. Trimming stripped 0 bases from V and 1 base from J, with 7 bases between. CDR3 loop: CASSLAPPSYEQYF. CDR3 DNA: TGTGCCAGCAGCTTAGCGCCACCTTCCTACGAGCAGTACTTC.

The chain employs TRBV19 and TRBJ2-1; 7 bases fit TRBD2. The CDR3 spans 15 residues. CDR1 and CDR2 from the germline V gene are LNHDA and SQIVND (reference sequence). J lost 5 bases, V lost 6 bases, and 10 bases had no gene match. The CDR3 is CASSSFGGKNNEQFF. The CDR3 nucleotides are TGTGCCAGTAGCTCGTTCGGGGGGAAAAACAATGAGCAGTTCTTC.

The rearrangement links TRBV5-1 to TRBJ1-4; no definite D call. CDR1 is SGHRS and CDR2 is YFSETQ in the germline V gene. V gave up 4 bases and J gave up 8 bases, with 15 bases separating them. The CDR3 runs to 14 residues. The CDR3 loop is CASSTTGGYEKLFF. In nucleotides, the CDR3 is TGCGCCAGCAGCACCACCGGCGGGTACGAAAAACTGTTTTTT.

The chain links TRBV28 to TRBJ2-5; 7 nucleotides agree with TRBD2. From germline, CDR1 is MDHEN and CDR2 SYDVKM. This CDR3 has 13 amino acids. The junction had 9 bases not matched to a gene; V was cut back by 4 bases and J by 10 bases. The CDR3 DNA sequence: TGTGCCAGCAGTTCCCCCGCGGGGAGGGACCAGTACTTC. It specifies CASSSPAGRDQYF.

The rearrangement joins TRBV6-5 to TRBJ2-3; 9 nucleotides align to TRBD2. After removal of 6 bases from V and 6 bases from J, the junction contained 10 bases not matched to a gene. CDR1 is MNHEY and CDR2 is SVGAGI in the germline V gene. This CDR3 has 15 residues. The CDR3 protein is CASSPGTSTVDTQYF. In nucleotides, the CDR3 is TGTGCCAGCAGCCCCGGGACTAGCACGGTGGATACGCAGTATTTT.

This sequence joins TRBV10-2 and TRBJ2-3; 9 bases are a match to TRBD2. Trimming at V came to 4 bases and at J to 3 bases, leaving 2 bases not matched to a gene. CDR1 WSHSY and CDR2 SAAADI come from the germline V gene. CDR3 size: 14 residues. CDR3 loop: CASSGAGGTDTQYF. CDR3 nucleotide sequence: TGCGCCAGCAGTGGGGCGGGGGGGACAGATACGCAGTATTTT.

The chain is built from TRBV2 and TRBJ2-7; D may correspond to TRBD1 or TRBD2 (5 bases each). The ends were cut back, 5 bases at V and 0 bases at J, with 11 bases in the middle. Germline V lookup: CDR1 SNHLY, CDR2 FYNNEI. This CDR3 comprises 14 residues. The CDR3 spells CASSWDGSSYEQYF. CDR3 bases: TGTGCCAGCAGTTGGGACGGCAGCTCCTACGAGCAGTACTTC.

V gene TRBV4-2 combines with J gene TRBJ2-7; 10 nucleotides match TRBD1. V was clipped by 2 bases and J by 3 bases; unmatched bases: 1. Germline-derived CDR1 and CDR2 are LGHNA and YNFKEQ. The CDR3 is made up of 14 amino acids. In DNA form, the CDR3 reads TGTGCCAGCAGCCAAAGGGACAGGGGCTACGAGCAGTACTTC. Its translation: CASSQRDRGYEQYF.

CDR3 bases: TGTGCCAGCACTCAACAATATAGCGGAACCCACGAGCAGTACTTC. Translated, it gives CASTQQYSGTHEQYF. This chain joins TRBV5-6 and TRBJ2-7, with a weak D call TRBD2 (6 bases). V lost 6 bases to trimming and J lost 5 bases, with 21 bases between them. The germline CDR1 and CDR2 sequences are SGHDT and YYEEEE. CDR3 length: 15 residues.

This sequence joins TRBV10-2 and TRBJ2-7; D may be TRBD1 or TRBD2 (7 bases each). The CDR3 has 15 amino acids. V lost 9 bases, J lost 5 bases, and 23 bases lay in between. Germline V gene sequence: CDR1 WSHSY, CDR2 SAAADI. In nucleotides, the CDR3 is TGCGCCAGTTCACCCGGGGGGACAGAAGTCCACGAGCAGTACTTC. This encodes CASSPGGTEVHEQYF.

The chain joins TRBV4-1 to TRBJ2-1, with 7 positions matching TRBD1. V was pared by 2 bases and J by 2 bases, with 12 bases of the junction left unmatched. The CDR3 loop spans 18 amino acids. Germline values: CDR1 MGHRA, CDR2 YSYEKL. CDR3 residues: CASSQQLTGLSTYNEQFF. The CDR3 coding sequence is TGCGCCAGCAGCCAACAATTGACAGGGCTAAGCACCTACAATGAGCAGTTCTTC.

This chain links TRBV7-9 with TRBJ1-1; D gene unclear. The V and J ends lost 5 bases and 5 bases respectively, with 9 bases between them. Germline V lookup: CDR1 SEHNR, CDR2 FQNEAQ (reference sequence). The CDR3 contains 12 residues. The CDR3 reads CASSPIKTEAFF. As DNA, the CDR3 is TGTGCCAGCAGCCCTATTAAGACTGAAGCTTTCTTT.

This clone was seen once. V is TRBV7-9 and J is TRBJ2-2, with D possibly TRBD1 on 6 matching bases. The length of the CDR3 is 15 residues. V dropped 5 bases and J dropped 7 bases, with 17 bases sitting between them. Germline V gene lookup returns CDR1 SEHNR and CDR2 FQNEAQ (reference sequence). CDR3 amino acids: CASSASHRDGGELFF. The CDR3 nucleotides read TGTGCCAGCAGCGCGTCACACAGGGACGGCGGGGAGCTGTTTTTT.

This chain connects TRBV6-5 to TRBJ1-3, with D unclear. Trimming shortened V by 2 bases and J by 0 bases, and 11 bases separated the two germline ends. The CDR3 has 16 residues. The V gene's germline CDR1 is MNHEY and CDR2 SVGAGI. Written as DNA, the CDR3 is TGTGCCAGCAGTTACGGCGAATGGGGCTCTGGAAACACCATATATTTT. It yields the protein CASSYGEWGSGNTIYF.

The table lists this clone with a count of one. The chain has TRBV28 and TRBJ1-6; D is perhaps TRBD1 (5 bases). Between the trimmed V and J ends, which lost 4 bases and 0 bases, there was a span of 10 bases. Germline V gene data show CDR1 as MDHEN and CDR2 as SYDVKM. CDR3 length equals 16 residues. The CDR3 DNA sequence: TGTGCCAGCAGTTGGGGACTGAGCTCCTATAATTCACCCCTCCACTTT. This codes for CASSWGLSSYNSPLHF.

This clone turned up a few times. The chain employs TRBV28 and TRBJ1-2; 9 bases map to TRBD1. V trimming: 2 bases; J trimming: 4 bases; junction bases outside the gene matches: 17. The CDR3 has 19 residues. The germline CDR1 and CDR2 sequences are MDHEN and SYDVKM. The CDR3 sequence is CASSLAYRYRGTGIYGYTF. The DNA of the CDR3 is TGTGCCAGCAGTTTAGCCTACCGATACCGAGGGACAGGGATCTATGGCTACACCTTC.

This rearrangement joins TRBV7-9 to TRBJ1-3; 8 positions agree with TRBD1. In germline, CDR1 is SEHNR, CDR2 FQNEAQ (reference sequence). The trim removed 2 bases at V and 5 bases at J, leaving 14 bases unmatched. The CDR3 is 18 residues long. The CDR3 here is CASSLTPGQGYARNTIYF. The CDR3 bases are TGTGCCAGCAGCTTAACGCCCGGACAGGGTTACGCGAGAAACACCATATATTTT.

The chain is built from TRBV15 and TRBJ2-3, with 8 bases lining up with TRBD2. This CDR3 is 18 amino acids long. V lost 0 bases, J lost 8 bases, and 16 bases stayed unmatched. Germline values: CDR1 LNHNV, CDR2 YYDKDF (reference sequence). The CDR3 protein is CATSREGTGGPGLGTQYF. Here the CDR3 DNA reads TGTGCCACCAGCAGAGAAGGGACGGGAGGGCCGGGACTGGGTACGCAGTATTTT.

The chain couples TRBV6-1 to TRBJ1-3, with D possibly being TRBD1 (5 bases). The CDR3 has 15 residues. The germline gives CDR1 MNHNS, CDR2 SASEGT. V was trimmed by 1 base and J by 4 bases, leaving 11 bases between them. CDR3: CASSEGAGRGNTIYF. In DNA, the CDR3 is TGTGCCAGCAGTGAAGGGGCAGGGCGGGGAAACACCATATATTTT.

V usage is TRBV6-6 and J usage is TRBJ2-7, with TRBD1 identical over 7 bases. Germline assignment: CDR1 MNHNY and CDR2 SVGAGI (reference sequence). V lost 0 bases, J lost 5 bases, and 4 bases stayed unmatched. This CDR3 has 14 amino acids. CDR3 region: CASSYSGGFDEQYF. DNA of the CDR3: TGTGCCAGCAGTTACTCAGGGGGCTTCGACGAGCAGTACTTC.

The J gene is TRBJ1-6, the V gene TRBV5-6, with D tentatively TRBD1 (6 bases). Deletions cut 4 bases from V and 6 bases from J, with 14 bases between. From germline, CDR1 is SGHDT and CDR2 YYEEEE. The CDR3 is made up of 15 amino acids. DNA of the CDR3: TGTGCCAGCAGCGCGACGTGGGGGGCTAATTCACCCCTCCACTTT. This codes for CASSATWGANSPLHF.

V gene TRBV30 combines with J gene TRBJ2-2; 8 nucleotides match TRBD2. The CDR3 is 16 residues long. Germline values: CDR1 GTSNPN, CDR2 SVGIG (reference sequence). V was pared by 0 bases and J by 7 bases, with 10 bases of the junction left unmatched. The CDR3 DNA follows: TGTGCCTGGAGTGTACTAGTAGGTCTAGCGGGCGGGGAGCTGTTTTTT. Its translation: CAWSVLVGLAGGELFF.

The chain links TRBV5-4 to TRBJ1-2; no definite D call. The CDR3 length is 14 residues. Germline CDR1 is SGHNT and CDR2 is YYREEE (reference sequence). V lost 4 bases, J lost 4 bases, and 14 bases lay in between. In DNA form, the CDR3 reads TGTGCCAGCAGCAATTTGGGCAGCGGCTATGGCTACACCTTC. Translated: CASSNLGSGYGYTF.

The chain links TRBV9 to TRBJ1-5; a weak D match, TRBD1 (5 bases). CDR3 length: 14 amino acids. The germline V gene has CDR1 SGDLS and CDR2 YYNGEE. V was trimmed by 3 bases and J by 2 bases, leaving 9 bases between them. DNA for the CDR3: TGTGCCAGCAGCGAGCGAGGGGGCAATCAGCCCCAGCATTTT. Translation gives CASSERGGNQPQHF. Full variable domain (rest looked up from reference TRBV9 and TRBJ1-5): DSGVTQTPKHLITATGQRVTLRCSPRSGDLSVYWYQQSLDQGLQFLIQYYNGEERAKGNILERFSAQQFPDLHSELNLSSLELGDSALYFCASSERGGNQPQHFGDGTRLSIL.

The chain employs TRBV7-2 and TRBJ2-7, with D maybe TRBD2 (6 bases). Deletions cut 0 bases from V and 2 bases from J, with 11 bases between. The CDR3 is made up of 15 amino acids. Germline V CDR1 and CDR2: SGHTA, FQGNSA. CDR3 DNA sequence: TGTGCCAGCAGCTTAGCGCTAGGACTACCCTACGAGCAGTACTTC. This gives the protein CASSLALGLPYEQYF.